What follows is one T cell receptor (beta chain) and its context. Authors' processing steps: The authors estimated nucleated cell counts from reference gene primer amplification. Generated by immunoSEQ multiplex PCR, the TCRdb table keeps only in-frame clones and is missing some. For V, J and clone size, that table is used; D and trimming come from the DNA. The sample contains around 250,000 clones, more than 85% of which appear only once. The sample belongs to a study of blood T cell repertoires in COVID-19. Study context: Acute-phase and convalescent COVID-19 samples originated in the United States, Italy and Spain. Nucleic acid was either cDNA or gDNA, and it came from T cells, B-cell-depleted T cells, or PBMCs.

This CDR3 is 15 amino acids long. The V gene end was trimmed by 3 bases and the J gene end by 2 bases; junction bases not matched to a gene: 7. Germline CDR1 KGHSH, CDR2 LQKENI. V and J are TRBV18 and TRBJ2-7; 7 bases agree with TRBD2. The TCR originated in a woman in her fifties or sixties who had recovered from COVID-19. The sequenced sample was PBMCs or T cells enriched from blood (not recorded which). CDR3 nucleotide sequence: TGTGCCAGCTCACCGGGACTACCACCCACCTACGAGCAGTACTTC. This translates into CASSPGLPPTYEQYF.